This passage covers 11 T cell receptor beta chains from one sample sequenced in a study of cytomegalovirus exposure and HLA in healthy donors. Primers for the PCR totalled 60 Vbeta and 13 Jbeta. This table comes from immunoSEQ multiplex PCR, and its TCRdb copy is limited to in-frame clones, with some not included. The sample carries about 220,000 clones, approximately 80% recorded once. The sequencing sample was made of PBMCs. These receptors were obtained from a boy aged 2 to 9 in good health and CMV-seronegative.

This clone was counted a single time. V gene TRBV15 combines with J gene TRBJ2-1; TRBD2 matches 8 bases. This CDR3 is 13 amino acids long. V lost 5 bases, J lost 8 bases, and 5 bases stayed unmatched. Germline CDR1 LNHNV, CDR2 YYDKDF (reference sequence). CDR3 amino acids: CATSGGLVHEQFF. In DNA, the CDR3 is TGTGCCACCAGCGGGGGACTAGTTCATGAGCAGTTCTTC.

The chain is built from TRBV7-9 and TRBJ2-1, with TRBD2 matching over 7 bases. J was trimmed by 7 bases and V by 0 bases; bases with no gene match: 6. Per germline, CDR1 SEHNR and CDR2 FQNEAQ (reference sequence). The CDR3 contains 15 residues. For the CDR3, the DNA is TGTGCCAGCAGCTTAGCCTCTACTAGCGCGAATGAGCAGTTCTTC. It is translated as CASSLASTSANEQFF.

The chain links TRBV5-1 to TRBJ2-1; 8 bases are shared with TRBD1. This CDR3 is built from 15 residues. J lost 5 bases, V lost 4 bases, and 8 bases had no gene match. Germline V CDR1 and CDR2: SGHRS, YFSETQ. The CDR3 DNA is TGCGCCAGCAGCGTCGTCGGGACAGGCAACAATGAGCAGTTCTTC. Protein: CASSVVGTGNNEQFF.

The J gene is TRBJ1-2, the V gene TRBV9, with D possibly TRBD1 on 6 matching bases. This CDR3 spans 15 amino acids. Trimming took off 2 bases at V and 3 bases at J, with 14 bases between the two ends. CDR1 and CDR2 (germline): SGDLS, YYNGEE. The CDR3 sequence is CASSVGGQTYYGYTF. Here the CDR3 DNA reads TGTGCCAGCAGCGTGGGGGGGCAGACGTACTATGGCTACACCTTC.

The rearrangement uses TRBV5-4 and TRBJ2-5, with no clear D. V lost 0 bases, J lost 7 bases, and 13 bases lay in between. This CDR3 is built from 14 residues. Germline V gives CDR1 SGHNT, CDR2 YYREEE (reference sequence). This chain's CDR3 is CASSLARYSGTQYF. The CDR3 DNA reads as TGTGCCAGCAGCTTGGCTCGATACTCGGGGACCCAGTACTTC.

As regards this clone: Other DNA sequences from this sample encode an identical CDR3 as well. This rearrangement joins TRBV27 to TRBJ2-1, with TRBD2 matching over 11 bases. CDR1 MNHEY and CDR2 SMNVEV come from the germline V gene (reference sequence). The V gene end was trimmed by 3 bases and the J gene end by 4 bases; junction bases not matched to a gene: 2. This CDR3 is 15 amino acids long. The CDR3 reads CASSLGTSGYNEQFF. Here the CDR3 DNA reads TGTGCCAGCAGTTTGGGGACTAGCGGTTACAATGAGCAGTTCTTC.

This rearrangement joins TRBV6-1 to TRBJ1-4; D gene ambiguous. This CDR3 has 12 amino acids. Germline CDR1 is MNHNS and CDR2 is SASEGT. V lost 5 bases and J 6 bases, leaving 7 bases between the germline ends. CDR3 in DNA: TGTGCCAGCAGTCCTCTTTATGAAAAACTGTTTTTT. This translates into CASSPLYEKLFF.

In this sample, this clone turned up a few times. The rearrangement links TRBV29-1 to TRBJ2-2; D uncertain. Deletions cut 3 bases from V and 5 bases from J, with 7 bases between. The CDR3 is 12 amino acids. The germline V gene encodes CDR1 SQVTM and CDR2 ANQGSEA. In nucleotides, the CDR3 is TGCAGCGTTGATATGTTGACCGGGGAGCTGTTTTTT. This codes for CSVDMLTGELFF.

V is TRBV10-3 and J is TRBJ1-3, with D maybe TRBD1 (5 bases). The germline gives CDR1 ENHRY, CDR2 SYGVKD. The CDR3 has 16 residues. Deletions cut 7 bases from V and 0 bases from J, with 16 bases between. The CDR3 DNA follows: TGTGCCATCACTGCGACAGCCAAGAGCTCTGGAAACACCATATATTTT. Translated: CAITATAKSSGNTIYF.

The chain uses TRBV19 and TRBJ1-3, with TRBD1 identical over 8 bases. The trim removed 4 bases at V and 0 bases at J, leaving 8 bases unmatched. Germline V gene sequence: CDR1 LNHDA, CDR2 SQIVND (reference sequence). There are 17 residues in the CDR3. This CDR3 is CASSTTYGTGSGNTIYF. In DNA, the CDR3 is TGTGCCAGTAGTACTACCTACGGGACAGGCTCTGGAAACACCATATATTTT.

The table lists this clone with a few counts. The gene calls are TRBV19 and TRBJ1-2, with 9 nucleotides matching TRBD1. The V gene's germline CDR1 is LNHDA and CDR2 SQIVND (reference sequence). Trimming at V came to 5 bases and at J to 3 bases, leaving 7 bases not matched to a gene. This CDR3 contains 15 residues. DNA of the CDR3: TGTGCCAGTAGTCCGGGACAGGGAGTGCACTATGGCTACACCTTC. Amino acid sequence: CASSPGQGVHYGYTF.